This is a list of T cell receptor beta chains from one sample in a study of T cell changes during pregnancy in multiple sclerosis. Clones were sequenced by immunoSEQ multiplex PCR, and TCRdb holds only the in-frame ones, with some missing. The sample lists 25,000 to 35,000 clones; 88% were seen once. The material was CD8+ T cells from peripheral blood mononuclear cells, obtained in the second trimester of pregnancy. These receptors came from a female donor with multiple sclerosis, enrolled in a pregnancy study. Each CDR3 is given with its conserved first and last residue. A D gene is named only where the DNA matches it firmly. Size is stated for part of the rows, as once, few or many counts, or as a class when the clone is expanded.

V: TRBV7-9
D: TRBD1
size: .
J: TRBJ1-1
DNA: TGTGCCAGCAGCTCATCGTTCGGGACAGTCACTGAAGCTTTCTTT
CDR3: CASSSSFGTVTEAFF

V: TRBV19
D: TRBD1
size: .
J: TRBJ1-6
DNA: TGTGCCAGTAGCTACAGGGGAATTGGTTCACCCCTCCACTTT
CDR3: CASSYRGIGSPLHF

V: TRBV9
D: TRBD1
size: .
J: TRBJ1-2
DNA: TGTGCCAGCAGCAACCGGGACAGGGTTCCGGTCTATGGCTACACCTTC
CDR3: CASSNRDRVPVYGYTF

V: TRBV18
D: .
size: .
J: TRBJ1-2
DNA: TGTGCCAGCTCGCTAGATCTCCGCCCGACCTTAAACTATGGCTACACCTTC
CDR3: CASSLDLRPTLNYGYTF

V: TRBV6-1
D: .
size: .
J: TRBJ2-7
DNA: TGTGCCAGCAGTGGTCGGGATACCTACGAGCAGTACTTC
CDR3: CASSGRDTYEQYF

V: TRBV28
D: .
size: .
J: TRBJ1-2
DNA: TGTGCCAGCAGTTTATCTAGAATACAGGGAATCTATGGCTACACCTTC
CDR3: CASSLSRIQGIYGYTF

V: TRBV9
D: TRBD1
size: .
J: TRBJ2-7
DNA: TGTGCCAGCAGCAGAAACCGGGACAGGGACCCCTACGAGCAGTACTTC
CDR3: CASSRNRDRDPYEQYF

V: TRBV7-8
D: .
size: .
J: TRBJ1-1
DNA: TGTGCCAGCAGTCTAAGGGCCAGGGAACGTGCTGAAGCTTTCTTT
CDR3: CASSLRARERAEAFF

V: TRBV10-3
D: TRBD1
size: few
J: TRBJ1-5
DNA: TGTGCCACTGCCGGGACAGGGATTCCTGAGAATTTT
CDR3: CATAGTGIPENF

V: TRBV27
D: TRBD1
size: .
J: TRBJ1-5
DNA: TGTGCCAGCAGTTACACCGGGACAGGGGATTATCAGCCCCAGCATTTT
CDR3: CASSYTGTGDYQPQHF

V: TRBV9
D: TRBD1
size: .
J: TRBJ1-2
DNA: TGTGCCAGCAGCGTAAGTTTCAGTGGGGACAGGGGACGTGGCTACACCTTC
CDR3: CASSVSFSGDRGRGYTF

V: TRBV15
D: TRBD1
size: medium-sized
J: TRBJ2-7
DNA: TGTGCCACCGGGGCCGGGACAGACTCCTACGAGCAGTACTTC
CDR3: CATGAGTDSYEQYF

V: TRBV6-5
D: .
size: .
J: TRBJ1-4
DNA: TGTGCCAGCAGTTACGGGGGGGCTAATGAAAAACTGTTTTTT
CDR3: CASSYGGANEKLFF

V: TRBV10-2
D: .
size: .
J: TRBJ2-5
DNA: TGCGCCAGCAGTGAAGGGGCGGGACAAGAGACCCAGTACTTC
CDR3: CASSEGAGQETQYF

V: TRBV6-5
D: .
size: .
J: TRBJ2-1
DNA: TGTGCCAGCAGTTACTCCAGCGTCCACAATGAGCAGTTCTTC
CDR3: CASSYSSVHNEQFF

V: TRBV4-1
D: TRBD1
size: .
J: TRBJ2-7
DNA: TGCGCCAGCAGCCAGGGCCCGGGACAGGGGACGTACGAGCAGTACTTC
CDR3: CASSQGPGQGTYEQYF

V: TRBV7-9
D: .
size: .
J: TRBJ1-1
DNA: TGTGCCAGCAGTCCCACAGGGAACACTGAAGCTTTCTTT
CDR3: CASSPTGNTEAFF

V: TRBV10-2
D: .
size: .
J: TRBJ2-1
DNA: TGCGCCAGCAGTGACCAAAACTTAGCAGGGTGGAATGAGCAGTTCTTC
CDR3: CASSDQNLAGWNEQFF

V: TRBV5-6
D: TRBD1
size: .
J: TRBJ2-7
DNA: TGTGCCAGCAGCCTGGGACAGGGTGAGCAGTACTTC
CDR3: CASSLGQGEQYF

V: TRBV11-2
D: .
size: .
J: TRBJ1-4
DNA: TGTGCCAGCAGCTTAGATCGGCTGGAGAGAGGTGCAACTAATGAAAAACTGTTTTTT
CDR3: CASSLDRLERGATNEKLFF

V: TRBV7-8
D: .
size: .
J: TRBJ2-7
DNA: TGTGCCAGCAGCTTAGGTGGGGGGTCCTACGAGCAGTACTTC
CDR3: CASSLGGGSYEQYF

V: TRBV19
D: .
size: .
J: TRBJ1-2
DNA: TGTGCCACCAAGGCCGGGTATGGCTACACCTTC
CDR3: CATKAGYGYTF

V: TRBV30
D: .
size: .
J: TRBJ1-1
DNA: TGTGCCTGGAAACAGGACAGGAACACTGAAGCTTTCTTT
CDR3: CAWKQDRNTEAFF

V: TRBV9
D: .
size: once
J: TRBJ2-2
DNA: TGTGCCAGCAGCGTCGGGGGAAGGACCGGGGAGCTGTTTTTT
CDR3: CASSVGGRTGELFF

V: TRBV28
D: TRBD2
size: .
J: TRBJ2-3
DNA: TGTGCCAGCAGTGACGTCGTCGGGGGGGCCTTAGATACGCAGTATTTT
CDR3: CASSDVVGGALDTQYF

V: TRBV11-2
D: .
size: .
J: TRBJ2-2
DNA: TGTGCCAGCAGCCCCTGGGCAGTCACCGGGGAGCTGTTTTTT
CDR3: CASSPWAVTGELFF

V: TRBV6-5
D: .
size: .
J: TRBJ1-3
DNA: TGTGCCAGCAGTTACTCGAACGGGGGGACTGGAAACACCATATATTTT
CDR3: CASSYSNGGTGNTIYF

V: TRBV7-9
D: .
size: .
J: TRBJ2-1
DNA: TGTGCCAGCAGCTTAGCGGACCTAGCCCATGAGCAGTTCTTC
CDR3: CASSLADLAHEQFF

V: TRBV2
D: .
size: .
J: TRBJ2-1
DNA: TGTGCCAGCAGTGCCTCCAGGGGACCTTACAATGAGCAGTTCTTC
CDR3: CASSASRGPYNEQFF

V: TRBV28
D: TRBD1
size: .
J: TRBJ2-4
DNA: TGTGCCAGCAGTTTAGAACTTAGGACAGGGAAAAACATTCAGTACTTC
CDR3: CASSLELRTGKNIQYF

V: TRBV27
D: .
size: .
J: TRBJ1-1
DNA: TGTGCCAGCAGTTTATCCCGGGACACTGAAGCTTTCTTT
CDR3: CASSLSRDTEAFF

V: TRBV19
D: TRBD2
size: .
J: TRBJ2-1
DNA: TGTGCCAGTAGTATAGTTTTCTCGACTAGCGGGGGTTCGTACAATGAGCAGTTCTTC
CDR3: CASSIVFSTSGGSYNEQFF

V: TRBV7-9
D: TRBD2
size: .
J: TRBJ2-1
DNA: TGTGCCAGCAGCTTAGGGACTAGCGGGGGGGCTTACAATGAGCAGTTCTTC
CDR3: CASSLGTSGGAYNEQFF

V: TRBV7-9
D: .
size: .
J: TRBJ1-4
DNA: TGTGCCAGCAGCTTAGGTCAGGAAAAACTGTTTTTT
CDR3: CASSLGQEKLFF

V: TRBV6-1
D: .
size: .
J: TRBJ1-6
DNA: TGTGCCAGCAGGGACAGTGAGATCTCACCCCTCCACTTT
CDR3: CASRDSEISPLHF

V: TRBV6-1
D: TRBD2
size: .
J: TRBJ2-5
DNA: TGTGCCAGCAGTGACTCTAGCGGGGGGAGTGAGACCCAGTACTTC
CDR3: CASSDSSGGSETQYF